This T cell receptor (beta chain) was sequenced in a study of T cells in Graves' hyperthyroidism and ophthalmopathy. Study observations and caveats: Model-based prediction identified ophthalmopathy a median roughly six months prior to its onset.

Amplified TCR beta CDR3 regions came from RNA transcripts. First-round RT-PCR with HTBI primers amplified the TCR CDR3 region. MiXCR, run by TCRdb on the multiplex PCR reads, gives a single entry per CDR3 protein. The sample lists more than 300,000 distinct CDR3 sequences, about 15% occurring once. Lactation, pregnancy, other autoimmune disease or uncontrolled infection excluded patients. Notes on this clonotype: Its antigen is currently unknown.

CDR1 is SGHVS and CDR2 is FNYEAQ in the germline V gene. The junction had 8 bases not matched to a gene; V was cut back by 5 bases and J by 0 bases. The CDR3 sequence is 17 residues long. V and J are TRBV7-6 and TRBJ1-4; TRBD1 matches 8 bases. Sequenced sample: blood. The clonotype was recovered from a woman aged 55-75 years with Graves' hyperthyroidism. CDR3 sequence reads: CASSAVGQGTTNEKLFF. As DNA, the CDR3 is TGTGCCAGCAGCGCAGTTGGACAGGGTACAACTAATGAAAAACTGTTTTTT.